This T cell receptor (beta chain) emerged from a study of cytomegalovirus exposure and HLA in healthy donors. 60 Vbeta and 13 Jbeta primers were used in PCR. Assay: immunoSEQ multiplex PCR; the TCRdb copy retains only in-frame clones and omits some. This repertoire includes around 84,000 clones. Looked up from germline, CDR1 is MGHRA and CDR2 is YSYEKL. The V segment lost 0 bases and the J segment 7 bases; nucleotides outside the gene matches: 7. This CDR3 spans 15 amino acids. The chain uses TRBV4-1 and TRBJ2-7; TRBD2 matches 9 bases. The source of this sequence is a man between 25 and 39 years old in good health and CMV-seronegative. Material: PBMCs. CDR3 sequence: CASSQEEAGGREQYF. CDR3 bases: TGCGCCAGCAGCCAAGAGGAAGCGGGAGGCCGAGAGCAGTACTTC.